A single sample gave rise to the 14 T cell receptor beta chains below, sequenced in a study of prognosis after radiotherapy for stage I lung cancer. Template was genomic DNA; TCR beta CDR3 amplified in two multiplex PCR rounds. Gene-specific primers for each TRBV and TRBJ gene drove first-round PCR. TCRdb re-called the multiplex PCR reads through MiXCR, storing one row per CDR3 protein. Here the sample spans fewer than 20,000 distinct CDR3 sequences, around two fifths being singletons. The sample in question was PBMCs, obtained before or after stereotactic body radiation therapy (not recorded which). These receptors were collected from a donor at least 50 years old with non-small cell lung cancer.

With respect to this clonotype: A far larger clone is off by one base, so a read error is likely. The chain employs TRBV7-9 and TRBJ2-1; possibly TRBD2 for D (6 bases). This CDR3 is 16 amino acids long. V shed 5 bases and J shed 7 bases, with 21 bases lying between them. Germline-derived CDR1 and CDR2 are SEHNR and FQNEAQ (reference sequence). DNA of the CDR3: TGTGCCAGCAGCGTCACTAGCTGGAGGGCCACTAATGAGCAGTTCTTC. Protein product: CASSVTSWRATNEQFF.

This clonotype was counted many times. This chain connects TRBV11-2 to TRBJ2-5, with 9 bases fitting TRBD1. Germline V gives CDR1 SGHAT, CDR2 FQNNGV. The V gene end was trimmed by 4 bases and the J gene end by 4 bases; junction bases not matched to a gene: 16. This CDR3 spans 18 amino acids. The chain's CDR3 is CASSSPLDRGPRRETQYF. Here the CDR3 DNA reads TGTGCCAGCAGCTCTCCCCTGGACAGGGGCCCCCGTCGAGAGACCCAGTACTTC.

The gene calls are TRBV24-1 and TRBJ1-5; 9 positions agree with TRBD1. V dropped 4 bases and J dropped 15; count of bases not matched to a gene: 9. Germline CDR1 is KGHDR and CDR2 is SFDVKD. The CDR3 runs to 13 residues. CDR3 sequence reads: CATSDQGGQGTHF. CDR3 sequence (DNA): TGTGCCACCAGTGACCAAGGGGGACAGGGTACGCATTTT.

In this sample, this clonotype turned up many times. The chain recombines TRBV30 with TRBJ1-4, with 9 positions matching TRBD1. Germline V gene lookup returns CDR1 GTSNPN and CDR2 SVGIG (reference sequence). V trimming: 3 bases; J trimming: 8 bases; junction bases outside the gene matches: 7. This CDR3 has 14 residues. In nucleotides, the CDR3 is TGTGCCTGGAGGGGGGACAGGGCGGCAGAAAAACTGTTTTTT. This translates into CAWRGDRAAEKLFF.

The V call is TRBV7-2, the J call TRBJ2-5; 8 bases map to TRBD1. Germline values: CDR1 SGHTA, CDR2 FQGNSA. The length of the CDR3 is 16 residues. V trimming: 0 bases; J trimming: 5 bases; junction bases outside the gene matches: 8. The CDR3 is CASSLAGQGARETQYF. Written as DNA, the CDR3 is TGTGCCAGCAGCTTAGCCGGCCAGGGGGCGCGGGAGACCCAGTACTTC. Filled out from reference TRBV7-2 and TRBJ2-5, the complete variable domain reads GAGVSQSPSNKVTEKGKDVELRCDPISGHTALYWYRQSLGQGLEFLIYFQGNSAPDKSGLPSDRFSAERTGGSVSTLTIQRTQQEDSAVYLCASSLAGQGARETQYFGPGTRLLVL.

V gene TRBV28 combines with J gene TRBJ1-2; D remains unclear. This CDR3 has 12 residues. Trimming cost V 7 bases and J 4 bases, with 10 bases left between them. Germline lookup yields CDR1 MDHEN and CDR2 SYDVKM. CDR3 in amino acids: CASTSASYGYTF. In nucleotides, the CDR3 is TGTGCCAGCACCTCAGCGAGCTATGGCTACACCTTC.

The V gene is TRBV6-1, the J gene TRBJ1-2, with D hard to call. Germline V gene sequence: CDR1 MNHNS, CDR2 SASEGT. The CDR3 is made up of 13 amino acids. Trimming stripped 6 bases from V and 4 bases from J, with 12 bases between. The CDR3 sequence: CASRPSGSYGYTF. CDR3 nucleotide sequence: TGTGCCAGCAGGCCCAGTGGGTCCTATGGCTACACCTTC.

This clonotype came up many times. The chain recombines TRBV4-2 with TRBJ2-2; D perhaps matches TRBD2 (6 bases). V was shortened by 4 bases and J by 7 bases, with 16 bases between the two germline ends. Germline assignment: CDR1 LGHNA and CDR2 YNFKEQ. The CDR3 contains 15 residues. The CDR3 region has the DNA TGTGCCAGCAGCCCCCAGGCGGGATTCAGCGGGGAGCTGTTTTTT. It translates to CASSPQAGFSGELFF.

Relative to its sample, this clonotype is medium-sized. This chain links TRBV27 with TRBJ1-6, with a possible D match to TRBD1 (6 bases). The V end lost 2 bases, the J end lost 9 bases, and 8 bases lay between the germline ends. CDR1 is MNHEY, CDR2 SMNVEV, per germline (reference sequence). CDR3 length: 13 residues. As DNA, the CDR3 is TGTGCCAGCAGTTTAGGAGGGGGTTCACCCCTCCACTTT. As protein: CASSLGGGSPLHF.

The V gene is TRBV27, the J gene TRBJ2-7; weak D call: TRBD2 (5 bases). Looked up from germline, CDR1 is MNHEY and CDR2 is SMNVEV (reference sequence). The CDR3 consists of 15 residues. The ends were cut back, 8 bases at V and 10 bases at J, with 27 bases in the middle. CDR3 in amino acids: CASRGVPGGPLDQYF. The CDR3 coding sequence is TGTGCCAGCCGGGGTGTTCCAGGTGGCCCTCTCGATCAGTACTTC.

The V call is TRBV27, the J call TRBJ2-2, with unresolved D. The CDR3 has 16 amino acids. The V gene lost 10 bases and the J gene lost 0 bases, with 18 bases spanning the gap. Germline-derived CDR1 and CDR2 are MNHEY and SMNVEV (reference sequence). The CDR3 DNA sequence: TGTGCCAACCTCCTGGGTTGGGTCACGAACACCGGGGAGCTGTTTTTT. Translation: CANLLGWVTNTGELFF.

Ten or more counts support this clonotype. The chain has TRBV5-4 and TRBJ1-3; 9 bases fit TRBD1. There are 15 residues in the CDR3. V lost 0 bases to trimming and J lost 6 bases; unmatched junction nucleotides: 4. Germline V gene sequence: CDR1 SGHNT, CDR2 YYREEE (reference sequence). CDR3 bases: TGTGCCAGCAGCTTGGACAGGGGGCATGAAAACACCATATATTTT. The encoded protein is CASSLDRGHENTIYF.

The chain combines TRBV6-1 with TRBJ2-2, with 7 bases aligning to TRBD1. Looked up from germline, CDR1 is MNHNS and CDR2 is SASEGT. J gave up 2 bases and V 5 bases, and 5 bases lay outside the gene matches. This CDR3 has 15 residues. The CDR3 reads CASSQQGKNTGELFF. The CDR3, as DNA: TGTGCCAGCAGTCAACAGGGGAAAAACACCGGGGAGCTGTTTTTT.

As to this clonotype: The junction does not match germline at one end; this may be a read error. This sequence joins TRBV6-4 and TRBJ2-2, with D possibly being TRBD1 or TRBD2 (5 bases each). Germline CDR1 and CDR2: MRHNA and SNTAGT. CDR3 size: 16 residues. CDR3 region: CASIDRGFGNTWELFF. The CDR3 DNA reads as TGTGCCAGCATTGACAGAGGGTTTGGAAACACCTGGGAGCTGTTTTTT.